This is a list of T cell receptor beta chains from one sample in a study of T cells after yellow fever vaccination. TCRdb redid the calling of the 5' RACE reads with MiXCR, one entry per CDR3 protein. The sample holds some 670,000 distinct CDR3 sequences, around 12% seen once. The specimen comprised PBMCs, sampled on the day of the yellow fever booster vaccination. These receptors were obtained from a man aged 25 to 40 who received the YFV17D yellow fever vaccine. The CDR3 runs from the conserved cysteine through the conserved F or W. D genes are given only for firm matches. Some rows mark clone size as missing; the rest say once, few, many or name a class of expanded clone.

>TRBV10-3|TRBJ1-5|many|.
TGTGCCATCAGTGAGTCGGCGCTGCTAAATCAGCCCCAGCATTTT
CAISESALLNQPQHF
>TRBV5-5|TRBJ1-3|few|.
TGTGCCAGCAGCTCGAGACAGACTGGAAACACCATATATTTT
CASSSRQTGNTIYF
>TRBV19|TRBJ2-5|.|.
TGTGCCGGTTGTAGTTGCGGCCCCCTAAAAGAGACCCAGTACTTC
CAGCSCGPLKETQYF
>TRBV24-1|TRBJ2-1|.|TRBD2
TGTGCCACCAGTGTCAGGACTAGCGGTGGGAATGAGCAGTTCTTC
CATSVRTSGGNEQFF
>TRBV5-1|TRBJ2-7|.|TRBD2
TGCGCCAGCAGCGGGACATCCGGGACTAGTGCTTTCTACGAGCAGTACTTC
CASSGTSGTSAFYEQYF
>TRBV4-1|TRBJ1-1|.|.
TGCGCCAGCAGCCAAGATCCCTCCCTGGGCACTGAAGCTTTCTTT
CASSQDPSLGTEAFF
>TRBV20-1|TRBJ2-3|few|.
TGCAGTGCTAGGCCCGTACGGGGGAGCACAGATACGCAGTATTTT
CSARPVRGSTDTQYF
>TRBV7-6|TRBJ2-7|few|.
TGTGCCAGCAGCCTCTCCGGGGGTTCCGGGTACGAGCAGTACTTC
CASSLSGGSGYEQYF
>TRBV7-2|TRBJ2-1|.|.
TGTGCCAGCAGATTTGACTCCTACAATGAGCAGTTCTTC
CASRFDSYNEQFF
>TRBV6-2/TRBV6-3|TRBJ2-6|few|.
TGTGCCAGCGAATATCAGGCTTCTGGGGCCAACGTCCTGACTTTC
CASEYQASGANVLTF
>TRBV24-1|TRBJ1-1|.|TRBD1
TGTGCCACCAGTGATGACAGGGGGCCGAACACTGAAGCTTTCTTT
CATSDDRGPNTEAFF
>TRBV6-1|TRBJ2-7|.|TRBD1
TGTGCCAGCAGTGACCTAGGGACAGATTACGAGCAGTACTTC
CASSDLGTDYEQYF